This T cell receptor (beta chain) was profiled in a study of neurological immune-mediated disorders (dated by TCRdb to about 2019). For the study in its entirety: Peripheral blood TCR-beta repertoires from patients with HTLV-I-associated myelopathy (HAM/TSP), patients with multiple sclerosis, and healthy controls were compared in the study using UMI-based sequencing. Each longitudinal HAM/TSP and healthy donor was sampled at 3 time-points spaced at roughly 3-45 month intervals. The approximately 99 TCR-beta libraries included longitudinal samples, technical triplicates and paired sorted CD4+ and CD8+ T-cell subsets alongside PBMC samples. The cohort comprised 68 subjects: 15 or so HAM/TSP patients, approximately 34 multiple sclerosis patients and 20 or so healthy controls.

This clonotype has ten or more counts. Its antigen remains unidentified. Base qualities were left out, and no much larger clone turns up one base away. The CDR3, from cysteine to phenylalanine, totals 14 residues. Here the CDR3 DNA is all that survives: 42 bases in frame from base 1. Unmatched junction bases come to 4, with V trimmed by 3 bases and J by 1 base. In the germline V gene (reference sequence), CDR1 corresponds to DFQATT and CDR2 to SNEGSKA. Explained via the paper, the time point label denotes: longitudinal time-point 3. For the unsorted PBMC libraries, 2 million PBMCs were stored in RNAlater at -80 degrees C until RNA extraction and were used to generate the libraries. PBMCs were separated from peripheral blood using Ficoll-Hypaque density gradient centrifugation and then cryopreserved in liquid nitrogen. cDNA synthesis used template-switch 5'RACE with a primer carrying a 10-nucleotide random unique molecular identifier tagging each TCR transcript. Every sequencing run covered 15-18 subjects and yielded more than 160 million TCR-beta sequences. The RNeasy kit was used for extraction of total RNA. The KAPA Real-time Library Amplification kit was used to amplify TCR-beta VDJ regions with primers targeting the TCR constant region and the 5'RACE anchor. Sample indexes and Illumina adaptors were added in a first PCR, after which library yield was increased in a second PCR. After Ampure bead purification, the roughly 650 bp TCR product was size-selected on a 2% E-gel SizeSelection system. Library quality was checked on a Bioanalyzer, concentration was measured with Qubit, and libraries were quantified with the Kapa Library Quantification kit before pooling. An Illumina HiSeq 2500 sequenced the libraries paired-end 2 x 150 bp. To increase sequence diversity, roughly 24-30% phiX was spiked into each library pool. The original methods were these. The UMI-based MiGEC pipeline processed quality-filtered reads and removed over 85% of raw TCR sequences during error correction. IMGT germline references were used for alignment of VDJ genes, and clonotypes were defined by a unique CDR3 amino acid sequence together with V-J genes. Clonal expansion, Shannon diversity, and CDR3 relatedness (CalcPairwiseDistances, ClusterSamples) were evaluated with VDJtools, and phylogenetic trees were built with CLCbio workbench. Expanded clones were defined as having at least 8 unique UMIs, based on coefficient-of-variation modelling across technical triplicates. TCRdb reprocessing: public reads trimmed at Q25 with fastp, clones called with MiXCR, in-frame beta chains kept. When rows share a CDR3 protein, they turn into one entry using the most common DNA and genes. The V and J calls and clone size come from TCRdb's table, not from the authors' own analysis. This sample gives roughly 48,000 distinct CDR3 sequences in total; roughly 13% of them show up just once. The leading ten clones occupy 9% of the sample.

Paper-wide results and their limitations: The highest TCR clonal expansion was observed in HAM/TSP patients, whereas the lowest was observed in MS patients, even when compared with healthy controls. No identical CDR3 amino acid sequences were found to be shared among expanded clones across subjects, suggesting that TCR-beta repertoires were private in all groups.

This clonotype was obtained from a male donor with HTLV-1-associated myelopathy (HAM/TSP). The chain uses TRBV20-1 and TRBJ1-1; 8 central bases correspond to TRBD1. The sequenced sample was PBMCs. The DNA sequence is TGCAGTGCTAGCGACAGGGGCACGAACACTGAAGCTTTCTTT. It is translated as CSASDRGTNTEAFF.